The clone carrying this T cell receptor beta chain occurred once. In the authors' workflow: Estimated nucleated cell counts came from reference gene primer amplification. Produced via immunoSEQ multiplex PCR; TCRdb's table is partial and in-frame only. That table furnishes V, J and clone size, whereas the DNA furnished D and trimming. The repertoire includes some 30,000 clones, 70% to 90% of them detected once, and approximately 30% sits in the top ten. The sample is drawn from a study of blood T cell repertoires in COVID-19. Across the study: From T cells, B-cell-depleted T cells, or PBMCs came the material, which was cDNA or gDNA.

This CDR3 has 14 residues. Unmatched junction bases numbered 5, after V lost 4 bases and J lost 5 bases. Germline V CDR1 and CDR2: LGHDT, YNNKEL (reference sequence). The TCR sequence derives from a woman at least 80 years old with COVID-19, enrolled during active disease. The chain links TRBV3-1 (or the pseudogene TRBV3-2) to TRBJ2-3; 8 nucleotides align to TRBD1. What was sequenced was peripheral blood. The CDR3 DNA follows: TGTGCCAGCAGCCTCCAGGGGGCCGGAGATACGCAGTATTTT. Amino acids: CASSLQGAGDTQYF.